This is a list of T cell receptor beta chains from one sample in a study of cytomegalovirus exposure and HLA in healthy donors. Libraries were prepared by immunoSEQ multiplex PCR; TCRdb keeps only in-frame clonotypes and omits some of them. The top ten clones hold approximately 8% of a sample with roughly 140,000 clones, roughly 88% of them seen once. What was sequenced was PBMCs. These receptors came from a woman aged 18-29 years in good health and CMV-seropositive. Each CDR3 is given with its conserved first and last residue. The D gene is left open where the match is weak. Some rows have no size entry. The others give once, few or many, or a class for an expanded clone.

abundance: -
d_gene: -
j_gene: TRBJ1-5
v_gene: TRBV2
CDR3nt: TGTGCCAGCAGGACGGGAAGCAATCAGCCCCAGCATTTT
CDR3aa: CASRTGSNQPQHF

abundance: -
d_gene: -
j_gene: TRBJ2-7
v_gene: TRBV28
CDR3nt: TGTGCCAGCAGCCAAGAGACAGTCTACGAGCAGTACTTC
CDR3aa: CASSQETVYEQYF

abundance: -
d_gene: -
j_gene: TRBJ1-4
v_gene: TRBV2
CDR3nt: TGTGCCAGCAGTGTACGAGGAGCTAATGAAAAACTGTTTTTT
CDR3aa: CASSVRGANEKLFF

abundance: -
d_gene: -
j_gene: TRBJ2-2
v_gene: TRBV9
CDR3nt: TGTGCCAGCAGCATCCGGGACTCCGGGGAGCTGTTTTTT
CDR3aa: CASSIRDSGELFF

abundance: -
d_gene: -
j_gene: TRBJ1-3
v_gene: TRBV27
CDR3nt: TGTGCCAGCAGGTCCCAGCGGGGACCCTCTGGAAACACCATATATTTT
CDR3aa: CASRSQRGPSGNTIYF

abundance: -
d_gene: TRBD1
j_gene: TRBJ1-1
v_gene: TRBV9
CDR3nt: TGTGCCAGCAGCTTATGGGACAGAATGAACACTGAAGCTTTCTTT
CDR3aa: CASSLWDRMNTEAFF

abundance: -
d_gene: TRBD2
j_gene: TRBJ2-3
v_gene: TRBV25-1
CDR3nt: TGTGCCAGCAGCCGTAGCGGGGGGGCGTTAGATACGCAGTATTTT
CDR3aa: CASSRSGGALDTQYF

abundance: -
d_gene: -
j_gene: TRBJ1-3
v_gene: TRBV2
CDR3nt: TGTGCCGCTCACCCCGGGGGTTCTGGAAACACCATATATTTT
CDR3aa: CAAHPGGSGNTIYF

abundance: -
d_gene: -
j_gene: TRBJ2-5
v_gene: TRBV30
CDR3nt: TGTGCCTGGAGAACTGTGAACACCCAGTACTTC
CDR3aa: CAWRTVNTQYF

abundance: -
d_gene: -
j_gene: TRBJ2-1
v_gene: TRBV2
CDR3nt: TGTGCCAGCACCAAAGAGGGGCGGGGCGGTTTCTTC
CDR3aa: CASTKEGRGGFF

abundance: once
d_gene: TRBD1
j_gene: TRBJ2-7
v_gene: TRBV6-1
CDR3nt: TGTGCCAGCAGACAGGACAGGGGGGCCGAGCAGTACTTC
CDR3aa: CASRQDRGAEQYF

abundance: -
d_gene: TRBD1
j_gene: TRBJ2-3
v_gene: TRBV28
CDR3nt: TGTGCCAGCAGTTCCCCGGGACAGGAATGGGATACGCAGTATTTT
CDR3aa: CASSSPGQEWDTQYF

abundance: few
d_gene: -
j_gene: TRBJ1-1
v_gene: TRBV28
CDR3nt: TGTGCCAGCAGTCAGAACACTGAAGCTTTCTTT
CDR3aa: CASSQNTEAFF

abundance: once
d_gene: -
j_gene: TRBJ2-1
v_gene: TRBV27
CDR3nt: TGTGCCAGCAGTTGGGGACTGGAGAATGAGCAGTTCTTC
CDR3aa: CASSWGLENEQFF

abundance: -
d_gene: TRBD2
j_gene: TRBJ2-3
v_gene: TRBV4-3
CDR3nt: TGCGCCAGCAGGCCTAGCGGGGCTAGCACAGATACGCAGTATTTT
CDR3aa: CASRPSGASTDTQYF

abundance: -
d_gene: -
j_gene: TRBJ2-3
v_gene: TRBV14
CDR3nt: TGTGCCAGCAGCCAAGGTACTAGCAGCACAGATACGCAGTATTTT
CDR3aa: CASSQGTSSTDTQYF

abundance: -
d_gene: -
j_gene: TRBJ2-1
v_gene: TRBV18
CDR3nt: TGTGCCAGCTCACCACCATCTAACAATGAGCAGTTCTTC
CDR3aa: CASSPPSNNEQFF

abundance: -
d_gene: TRBD1
j_gene: TRBJ2-2
v_gene: TRBV5-4
CDR3nt: TGTGCCAGCAGCTTGGGACAGGGTAAATTAACCGGGGAGCTGTTTTTT
CDR3aa: CASSLGQGKLTGELFF

abundance: -
d_gene: -
j_gene: TRBJ2-7
v_gene: TRBV28
CDR3nt: TGTGCCAGCAATACAGGAGGGGGGGAGAGCTCCTACGAGCAGTACTTC
CDR3aa: CASNTGGGESSYEQYF

abundance: -
d_gene: -
j_gene: TRBJ1-4
v_gene: TRBV5-1
CDR3nt: TGCGCCAGCAGCTTCGGCGGGGGCGACGGTAATGAAAAACTGTTTTTT
CDR3aa: CASSFGGGDGNEKLFF

abundance: -
d_gene: TRBD1
j_gene: TRBJ2-2
v_gene: TRBV19
CDR3nt: TGTGCCAGTAGGCGGGACAGGGACACCGGGGAGCTGTTTTTT
CDR3aa: CASRRDRDTGELFF

abundance: -
d_gene: TRBD1
j_gene: TRBJ1-2
v_gene: TRBV2
CDR3nt: TGTGCCAGCAGCGGACAGGGGAAGGGGAATGGCTACACCTTC
CDR3aa: CASSGQGKGNGYTF

abundance: -
d_gene: TRBD2
j_gene: TRBJ2-7
v_gene: TRBV9
CDR3nt: TGTGCCAGCAGCGTAGTGGGGGACTACCTGGGCGAGCAGTACTTC
CDR3aa: CASSVVGDYLGEQYF

abundance: -
d_gene: -
j_gene: TRBJ1-2
v_gene: TRBV7-8
CDR3nt: TGTGCCAGCAGCGCTCACAGGGCCCCTAACTATGGCTACACCTTC
CDR3aa: CASSAHRAPNYGYTF

abundance: -
d_gene: TRBD1
j_gene: TRBJ1-2
v_gene: TRBV4-3
CDR3nt: TGCGCCAGCAGCCAAGAGGACAGGGGAATATATGGCTACACCTTC
CDR3aa: CASSQEDRGIYGYTF

abundance: -
d_gene: -
j_gene: TRBJ1-1
v_gene: TRBV5-1
CDR3nt: TGCGCCAGCAGCTTGGGGGGCGCGGAAACTGAAGCTTTCTTT
CDR3aa: CASSLGGAETEAFF

abundance: once
d_gene: TRBD2
j_gene: TRBJ2-1
v_gene: TRBV4-1
CDR3nt: TGCGCCAGCAGCCGGGGAGGGACTAGCGGGGGCCGGTGGGACAATGAGCAGTTCTTC
CDR3aa: CASSRGGTSGGRWDNEQFF

abundance: -
d_gene: -
j_gene: TRBJ1-1
v_gene: TRBV18
CDR3nt: TGTGCCAGCTCACCACCGGTGCCAGGGAGGGACACTGAAGCTTTCTTT
CDR3aa: CASSPPVPGRDTEAFF

abundance: -
d_gene: TRBD2
j_gene: TRBJ2-2
v_gene: TRBV27
CDR3nt: TGTGTCAGCATGACATGGACTAGCGTAGGCACCGGGGAGCTGTTTTTT
CDR3aa: CVSMTWTSVGTGELFF

abundance: -
d_gene: -
j_gene: TRBJ2-7
v_gene: TRBV5-5
CDR3nt: TGTGCCAGCGGACCCCGTCAATCAGGGCAATCCCACGAGCAGTACTTC
CDR3aa: CASGPRQSGQSHEQYF

abundance: -
d_gene: -
j_gene: TRBJ2-3
v_gene: TRBV27
CDR3nt: TGTGCCAGCAGTTTAGTGGGCTCAGATACGCAGTATTTT
CDR3aa: CASSLVGSDTQYF

abundance: few
d_gene: -
j_gene: TRBJ2-7
v_gene: TRBV15
CDR3nt: TGTGCCACCAGCAGGGCCAGCGAGACAGGAGCCTACGAGCAGTACTTC
CDR3aa: CATSRASETGAYEQYF

abundance: -
d_gene: -
j_gene: TRBJ1-2
v_gene: TRBV28
CDR3nt: TGTGCCAGCAGTTTATGGAGCCTGGGGGGGGAACATGGCTACACCTTC
CDR3aa: CASSLWSLGGEHGYTF

abundance: -
d_gene: TRBD1
j_gene: TRBJ1-4
v_gene: TRBV5-8
CDR3nt: TGTGCCAGCAGCTTGGGGGACAGACCGAATGAAAAACTGTTTTTT
CDR3aa: CASSLGDRPNEKLFF

abundance: -
d_gene: TRBD1
j_gene: TRBJ2-3
v_gene: TRBV11-2
CDR3nt: TGTGCCAGCAGCTTAGGACGGACAGGGTACCCAGATACGCAGTATTTT
CDR3aa: CASSLGRTGYPDTQYF

abundance: -
d_gene: -
j_gene: TRBJ2-7
v_gene: TRBV9
CDR3nt: TGTGCCAGCAGCTCCCGGCGGGACGGTGGCTCCTACGAGCAGTACTTC
CDR3aa: CASSSRRDGGSYEQYF

abundance: -
d_gene: TRBD1
j_gene: TRBJ1-2
v_gene: TRBV5-1
CDR3nt: TGCGCCAGCAGCCAGTTAGTGGGGACAGGGACAGGTCATGGCTACACCTTC
CDR3aa: CASSQLVGTGTGHGYTF

abundance: -
d_gene: -
j_gene: TRBJ1-1
v_gene: TRBV28
CDR3nt: TGTGCCAGCAGTTTATGGCGGGAGACTGAAGCTTTCTTT
CDR3aa: CASSLWRETEAFF

abundance: -
d_gene: TRBD2
j_gene: TRBJ2-6
v_gene: TRBV7-3
CDR3nt: TGTGCCAGCAGCTTAGGAGCGGGGACTGGGGCCAACGTCCTGACTTTC
CDR3aa: CASSLGAGTGANVLTF

abundance: -
d_gene: TRBD1
j_gene: TRBJ2-7
v_gene: TRBV2
CDR3nt: TGTGCCAGCAAGGGACAGGGGGTATACGAGCAGTACTTC
CDR3aa: CASKGQGVYEQYF

abundance: -
d_gene: TRBD2
j_gene: TRBJ2-3
v_gene: TRBV9
CDR3nt: TGTGCCAGCAGCCCGGGACTAGCGGATACAGATACGCAGTATTTT
CDR3aa: CASSPGLADTDTQYF

abundance: -
d_gene: -
j_gene: TRBJ2-5
v_gene: TRBV7-2
CDR3nt: TGTGCCAGCAGCAGTAACCGAGCGGGCGGTAGGTCCAAGACCCAGTACTTC
CDR3aa: CASSSNRAGGRSKTQYF

abundance: -
d_gene: TRBD1
j_gene: TRBJ1-1
v_gene: TRBV9
CDR3nt: TGTGCCAGCAGCCCTCGGACAGGGGTGGCCACTGAAGCTTTCTTT
CDR3aa: CASSPRTGVATEAFF

abundance: -
d_gene: -
j_gene: TRBJ1-5
v_gene: TRBV11-3
CDR3nt: TGTGCCAGCAGCTTAGGGTTCGCAGGAGGAAATCAGCCCCAGCATTTT
CDR3aa: CASSLGFAGGNQPQHF

abundance: -
d_gene: -
j_gene: TRBJ1-6
v_gene: TRBV4-1
CDR3nt: TGCGCCAGCAGCCAAGGAAGCACGAATTCACCCCTCCACTTT
CDR3aa: CASSQGSTNSPLHF

abundance: -
d_gene: -
j_gene: TRBJ2-3
v_gene: TRBV6-1
CDR3nt: TGTGCCAGCAGCGCGAGCACAGATACGCAGTATTTT
CDR3aa: CASSASTDTQYF

abundance: -
d_gene: TRBD2
j_gene: TRBJ2-2
v_gene: TRBV30
CDR3nt: TGTGCCTGGAGTGGGGACTATCTAATCACCGGGGAGCTGTTTTTT
CDR3aa: CAWSGDYLITGELFF

abundance: -
d_gene: TRBD1
j_gene: TRBJ1-2
v_gene: TRBV6-5
CDR3nt: TGTGCCAGCAGTTACTCCGGGACAGCTTATAACTATGGCTACACCTTC
CDR3aa: CASSYSGTAYNYGYTF

abundance: -
d_gene: TRBD1
j_gene: TRBJ2-1
v_gene: TRBV5-1
CDR3nt: TGCGCCAGCAGCTTAGTCTCGGGACAGGGATTTACTGAGCAGTTCTTC
CDR3aa: CASSLVSGQGFTEQFF

abundance: -
d_gene: TRBD2
j_gene: TRBJ2-5
v_gene: TRBV27
CDR3nt: TGTGCCATTCGGGGGGGTAGCGGAAAAGAGACCCAGTACTTC
CDR3aa: CAIRGGSGKETQYF

abundance: -
d_gene: -
j_gene: TRBJ2-7
v_gene: TRBV11-2
CDR3nt: TGTGCCAGCAGCTTGGGCCACGAGCAGTACTTC
CDR3aa: CASSLGHEQYF

abundance: once
d_gene: TRBD2
j_gene: TRBJ2-1
v_gene: TRBV6-1
CDR3nt: TGTGCCAGCAGTTACGGGGCGGGGGAGTTCTTC
CDR3aa: CASSYGAGEFF

abundance: few
d_gene: -
j_gene: TRBJ2-1
v_gene: TRBV9
CDR3nt: TGTGCCAGCAGCGTAGAGCAGGTCAATGAGCAGTTCTTC
CDR3aa: CASSVEQVNEQFF

abundance: -
d_gene: TRBD2
j_gene: TRBJ2-3
v_gene: TRBV9
CDR3nt: TGTGCCAGCAGCCCCCGGCTCCCATCTAGCGGGGGAGATACGCAGTATTTT
CDR3aa: CASSPRLPSSGGDTQYF

abundance: -
d_gene: TRBD1
j_gene: TRBJ2-5
v_gene: TRBV28
CDR3nt: TGTGCCAGCAGTATGGACAGGGATAGAGAGACCCAGTACTTC
CDR3aa: CASSMDRDRETQYF

abundance: -
d_gene: -
j_gene: TRBJ1-6
v_gene: TRBV9
CDR3nt: TGTGCCAGCAGCGTAGCGGAGGGCGGGGCACCCCTCCACTTT
CDR3aa: CASSVAEGGAPLHF

abundance: -
d_gene: -
j_gene: TRBJ1-4
v_gene: TRBV4-2
CDR3nt: TGTGCCAGCAGCCAAGATTCGGACAGTCTTGTTGGAGAAAAACTGTTTTTT
CDR3aa: CASSQDSDSLVGEKLFF

abundance: -
d_gene: -
j_gene: TRBJ2-1
v_gene: TRBV29-1
CDR3nt: TGCAGCGTTGTTAGGGGACACGCATACAATGAGCAGTTCTTC
CDR3aa: CSVVRGHAYNEQFF

abundance: -
d_gene: -
j_gene: TRBJ1-2
v_gene: TRBV5-1
CDR3nt: TGCGCCAGCAGCCTTAACCCCTCGGGGGGCGTAGGGAATGGCTACACCTTC
CDR3aa: CASSLNPSGGVGNGYTF

abundance: -
d_gene: TRBD1
j_gene: TRBJ1-2
v_gene: TRBV10-2
CDR3nt: TGCGCCAGCTTGATCCCGGGACAGGGGAACTATGGCTACACCTTC
CDR3aa: CASLIPGQGNYGYTF